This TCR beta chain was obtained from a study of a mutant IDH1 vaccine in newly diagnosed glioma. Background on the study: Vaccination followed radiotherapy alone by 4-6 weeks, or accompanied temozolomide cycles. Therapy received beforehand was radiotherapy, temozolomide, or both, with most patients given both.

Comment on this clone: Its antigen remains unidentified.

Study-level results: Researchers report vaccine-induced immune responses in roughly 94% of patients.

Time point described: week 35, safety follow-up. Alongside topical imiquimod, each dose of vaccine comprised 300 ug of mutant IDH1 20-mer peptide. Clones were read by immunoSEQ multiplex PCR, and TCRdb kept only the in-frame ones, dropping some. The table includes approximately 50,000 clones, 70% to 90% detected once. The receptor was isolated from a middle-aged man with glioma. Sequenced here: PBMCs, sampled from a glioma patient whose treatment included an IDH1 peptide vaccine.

The CDR3 protein is CASSSSGRAYNEQFF. The CDR3 DNA sequence: TGTGCCAGCAGCTCTAGCGGGAGGGCTTACAATGAGCAGTTCTTC. The chain employs TRBV7-3 and TRBJ2-1; 12 bases are a match to TRBD2. CDR1 and CDR2 from the germline V gene are SGHTA and FQGTGA. The V and J ends lost 4 bases and 4 bases, in that order; junction bases with no gene match: 2. The CDR3 contains 15 residues.